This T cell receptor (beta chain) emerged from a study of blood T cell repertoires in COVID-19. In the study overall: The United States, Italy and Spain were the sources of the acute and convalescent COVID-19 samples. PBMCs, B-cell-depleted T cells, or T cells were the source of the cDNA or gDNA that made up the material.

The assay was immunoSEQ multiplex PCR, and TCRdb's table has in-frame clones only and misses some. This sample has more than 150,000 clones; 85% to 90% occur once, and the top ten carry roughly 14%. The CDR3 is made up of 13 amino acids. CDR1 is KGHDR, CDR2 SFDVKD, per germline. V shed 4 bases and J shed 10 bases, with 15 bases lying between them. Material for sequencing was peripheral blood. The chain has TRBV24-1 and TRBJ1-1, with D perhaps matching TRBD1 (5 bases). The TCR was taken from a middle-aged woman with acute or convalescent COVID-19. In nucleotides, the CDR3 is TGTGCCACCAGTGAGGGCAGGGTCGGTGTAGCTTTCTTT. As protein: CATSEGRVGVAFF.